In its sample, the clone carrying this T cell receptor (beta chain) was seen many times. Time point here: longitudinal time-point 3. TCRdb re-called the 5' RACE reads with MiXCR, one entry per CDR3 protein. This table has roughly 53,000 distinct CDR3 sequences, 8% to 9% appearing once. The entry originates in a study of neurological immune-mediated disorders. CDR1 and CDR2 (germline): DFQATT, SNEGSKA (reference sequence). This CDR3 comprises 14 residues. Trimming left V 2 bases short and J 0 bases short, with 10 bases between. Sequencing was done on a sample of PBMCs. The rearrangement links TRBV20-1 to TRBJ1-1, with no clear D. The clonotype comes from a woman aged 40-49 years in good health. The CDR3 DNA follows: TGCAGTGCTAGATTGGGTAGTTTGAACACTGAAGCTTTCTTT. Translating it yields CSARLGSLNTEAFF.